A selection of T cell receptor beta chains follows, all from one sample in a study of a mutant IDH1 vaccine in newly diagnosed glioma. Their target antigens are unknown. TCRdb's table, derived via immunoSEQ multiplex PCR, lists solely in-frame clones and lacks some. The table shows 60,000 to 70,000 clones, with around 83% occurring only once. Sample: PBMCs, taken from a glioma patient whose treatment included an IDH1 peptide vaccine. The receptor source for this set is a man aged 30-40 years with glioma. CDR3s include the opening cysteine and the closing phenylalanine or tryptophan. A D gene is named only where the DNA matches it firmly. Size tells how often a clone was seen (once, few, many) or the class of an expanded clone, and some rows leave it out.

clone_size j_call d_call v_call cdr3_aa cdr3_nt
NA TRBJ1-1 NA TRBV6-1 CASSERGETEAFF TGTGCCAGCAGTGAACGAGGAGAAACTGAAGCTTTCTTT
NA TRBJ2-6 TRBD1 TRBV9 CASGRQGLSVANVLTF TGTGCCAGCGGAAGACAGGGCCTCTCGGTGGCCAACGTCCTGACTTTC
once TRBJ1-1 NA TRBV19 CASSIEWRERAEAFF TGTGCCAGTAGTATAGAGTGGCGGGAACGGGCTGAAGCTTTCTTT
NA TRBJ2-3 NA TRBV19 CASSIRDRWVVGDTQYF TGTGCCAGTAGTATAAGGGACCGGTGGGTTGTTGGCGATACGCAGTATTTT
NA TRBJ2-2 TRBD1 TRBV5-1 CASSLQQGASGELFF TGCGCCAGCAGCTTGCAACAGGGGGCCTCCGGGGAGCTGTTTTTT
NA TRBJ1-3 TRBD1 TRBV19 CASTLNRGGNTIYF TGTGCCAGTACATTGAACAGGGGTGGAAACACCATATATTTT
NA TRBJ1-5 NA TRBV30 CAWSVSQGSQPQHF TGTGCCTGGAGTGTATCCCAGGGAAGTCAGCCCCAGCATTTT
NA TRBJ2-5 NA TRBV29-1 CSVEGRGETQYF TGCAGCGTTGAAGGCAGGGGAGAGACCCAGTACTTC
medium-sized TRBJ2-1 TRBD2 TRBV6-4 CASSDSGGANEQFF TGTGCCAGCAGTGACAGCGGGGGGGCCAATGAGCAGTTCTTC
NA TRBJ1-6 NA TRBV2 CASSPRGDSPLHF TGTGCCAGCAGTCCCAGGGGTGATTCACCCCTCCACTTT
NA TRBJ2-7 NA TRBV2 CASSDMEYEQYF TGTGCCAGCAGTGATATGGAATACGAGCAGTACTTC
few TRBJ1-1 NA TRBV9 CASSPWDERSEAFF TGTGCCAGCAGCCCATGGGACGAGCGGAGTGAAGCTTTCTTT
few TRBJ1-5 NA TRBV28 CASSLTFSNQPQHF TGTGCCAGCAGTTTAACCTTTAGCAATCAGCCCCAGCATTTT
once TRBJ2-7 NA TRBV5-6 CASSLGSGYHEQYF TGTGCCAGCAGCTTGGGCTCAGGGTATCACGAGCAGTACTTC
NA TRBJ1-1 TRBD1 TRBV19 CASSMQKPDRKNTEAFF TGTGCCAGTAGTATGCAAAAACCGGACAGGAAGAACACTGAAGCTTTCTTT
NA TRBJ2-7 NA TRBV5-6 CASSLGGTVSLRYF TGTGCCAGCAGCTTAGGGGGGACAGTTTCGTTACGGTACTTC
NA TRBJ2-2 NA TRBV12-2 CASRLGIQFNTGELFF TGTGCAAGTCGCTTAGGAATACAGTTTAACACCGGGGAGCTGTTTTTT
NA TRBJ1-2 NA TRBV4-1 CASSQGAVGYTF TGCGCCAGCAGCCAGGGGGCGGTAGGCTACACCTTC
NA TRBJ2-1 NA TRBV5-1 CASSFSRDNEQFF TGCGCCAGCAGCTTCTCGAGGGACAATGAGCAGTTCTTC
NA TRBJ1-4 TRBD1 TRBV6-5 CASSPEGTGNEKLFF TGTGCCAGCAGTCCCGAGGGGACAGGGAATGAAAAACTGTTTTTT
NA TRBJ1-4 NA TRBV14 CASSQDWTANTDEKLFF TGTGCCAGCAGCCAAGATTGGACAGCAAATACTGATGAAAAACTGTTTTTT
NA TRBJ2-6 NA TRBV28 CASREDKFSGANVLTF TGTGCCAGCAGGGAAGACAAATTCTCTGGGGCCAACGTCCTGACTTTC
NA TRBJ1-2 NA TRBV13 CASSPRQEKNDYGYTF TGTGCCAGCAGCCCAAGACAAGAAAAAAATGATTATGGCTACACCTTC
NA TRBJ1-5 TRBD1 TRBV19 CATRTGQGSNQPQHF TGTGCCACCCGGACGGGACAGGGATCCAATCAGCCCCAGCATTTT
NA TRBJ2-2 TRBD2 TRBV7-9 CASSPLRLAGNTGELFF TGTGCCAGCAGCCCCCTCAGACTAGCGGGTAACACCGGGGAGCTGTTTTTT
NA TRBJ1-3 NA TRBV29-1 CSIYRTNSGNTIYF TGCAGCATATACAGGACCAACTCTGGAAACACCATATATTTT
NA TRBJ2-7 NA TRBV6-1 CASISPSYEQYF TGTGCCAGCATTTCACCGTCCTACGAGCAGTACTTC
NA TRBJ2-2 NA TRBV27 CASSLSPYPNTGELFF TGTGCCAGCAGTTTATCCCCGTACCCGAACACCGGGGAGCTGTTTTTT
NA TRBJ2-5 NA TRBV29-1 CSVPWAGPQETQYF TGCAGCGTCCCCTGGGCGGGCCCCCAAGAGACCCAGTACTTC
NA TRBJ1-5 NA TRBV19 CASSMWAGTNQPQHF TGTGCCAGTAGTATGTGGGCAGGGACCAATCAGCCCCAGCATTTT
NA TRBJ1-5 NA TRBV7-9 CASSLGLQPQHF TGTGCCAGCAGCTTAGGTCTTCAGCCCCAGCATTTT
NA TRBJ1-1 NA TRBV28 CASSYEQANTEAFF TGTGCCAGCAGTTATGAACAGGCTAACACTGAAGCTTTCTTT
NA TRBJ2-5 TRBD2 TRBV9 CASNIAGDQETQYF TGTGCCAGCAATATAGCGGGGGATCAAGAGACCCAGTACTTC
few TRBJ1-5 NA TRBV18 CASSPQGDNQPQHF TGTGCCAGCTCACCACAGGGCGATAATCAGCCCCAGCATTTT
NA TRBJ2-1 NA TRBV29-1 CSVEEPWTSSYNEQFF TGCAGCGTTGAAGAGCCTTGGACGAGCTCCTACAATGAGCAGTTCTTC
NA TRBJ2-7 NA TRBV5-5 CASSSLIPGSQLREQYF TGTGCCAGCAGCTCTCTGATACCAGGATCCCAGTTACGAGAGCAGTACTTC
once TRBJ1-2 TRBD1 TRBV15 CATSFGTVYGYTF TGTGCCACCAGCTTCGGGACAGTCTATGGCTACACCTTC
NA TRBJ1-1 TRBD1 TRBV19 CASSPQGAGDTEAFF TGTGCCAGTAGTCCACAGGGGGCTGGGGACACTGAAGCTTTCTTT
NA TRBJ2-5 NA TRBV6-6 CASSSTTSSGQETQYF TGTGCCAGCAGTTCAACGACTTCGTCGGGACAAGAGACCCAGTACTTC
NA TRBJ1-3 NA TRBV5-8 CASSSRPWKAGNTIYF TGTGCCAGCAGCAGTCGCCCGTGGAAGGCTGGAAACACCATATATTTT
NA TRBJ2-7 NA TRBV5-1 CASSFSGTNYEQYF TGCGCCAGCAGCTTCTCAGGGACGAACTACGAGCAGTACTTC
NA TRBJ2-1 TRBD2 TRBV6-4 CASSDGQRGYNEQFF TGTGCCAGCAGTGACGGCCAGCGGGGGTACAATGAGCAGTTCTTC
NA TRBJ1-2 NA TRBV9 CASSVGGHYGYTF TGTGCCAGCAGCGTAGGTGGGCATTATGGCTACACCTTC
NA TRBJ1-1 TRBD1 TRBV7-2 CASSWRQGLPEAFF TGTGCCAGCAGCTGGAGACAGGGACTCCCTGAAGCTTTCTTT
once TRBJ2-3 NA TRBV29-1 CSGDTQYF TGCAGCGGGGATACGCAGTATTTT
NA TRBJ1-2 NA TRBV30 CAWSAGSLGGYTF TGTGCCTGGAGTGCGGGCTCTCTTGGAGGCTACACCTTC
once TRBJ1-3 NA TRBV30 CAWSTTDNTGNTIYF TGTGCCTGGAGTACGACAGACAATACTGGAAACACCATATATTTT
NA TRBJ1-2 TRBD1 TRBV6-1 CASSEAETGGSYTF TGTGCCAGCAGTGAAGCTGAGACAGGGGGTAGCTACACCTTC
few TRBJ1-1 NA TRBV23-1 CASSQTQNLQGNTEAFF TGCGCCAGCAGTCAAACCCAAAACTTACAGGGGAACACTGAAGCTTTCTTT
NA TRBJ2-7 TRBD2 TRBV29-1 CSAGPGGDLSYEQYF TGCAGCGCAGGTCCTGGGGGGGATCTCTCCTACGAGCAGTACTTC
NA TRBJ1-2 TRBD1 TRBV30 CAWRVAGTGGFYYGYTF TGTGCCTGGAGGGTGGCCGGGACAGGGGGTTTTTACTATGGCTACACCTTC
few TRBJ2-3 TRBD1 TRBV30 CAWNRDRGTDTQYF TGTGCCTGGAACCGGGACAGGGGGACAGATACGCAGTATTTT
NA TRBJ2-3 TRBD2 TRBV10-3 CAIKLSGGAADTQYF TGTGCCATCAAGCTAAGCGGGGGGGCCGCAGATACGCAGTATTTT
NA TRBJ1-2 NA TRBV14 CASSQERYSYGYTF TGTGCCAGCAGCCAAGAACGTTATAGCTATGGCTACACCTTC
NA TRBJ1-2 TRBD1 TRBV30 CAWSSRGTANYGYTF TGTGCCTGGAGTTCCCGCGGGACAGCTAACTATGGCTACACCTTC
NA TRBJ1-2 NA TRBV10-2 CASTGQEQANYGYTF TGCGCCAGCACGGGTCAGGAACAAGCTAACTATGGCTACACCTTC
NA TRBJ2-3 TRBD2 TRBV13 CASSPTGLAGGMRTDTQYF TGTGCCAGCAGCCCCACGGGGCTAGCGGGGGGGATGCGCACAGATACGCAGTATTTT
NA TRBJ1-2 TRBD1 TRBV6-5 CASSDSGTGSLGYTF TGTGCCAGCAGCGACAGCGGGACAGGGAGTCTTGGCTACACCTTC
NA TRBJ2-7 TRBD1 TRBV7-2 CASGSGTAVYEQYF TGTGCCAGCGGATCCGGGACAGCAGTTTACGAGCAGTACTTC
NA TRBJ1-5 TRBD1 TRBV25-1 CASNPGQGNQPQHF TGTGCCAGCAATCCGGGACAGGGAAATCAGCCCCAGCATTTT